Below are 16 T cell receptor beta chains sequenced from a single sample in a study of cytomegalovirus exposure and HLA in healthy donors. The PCR used 60 Vbeta and 13 Jbeta primers. Libraries were prepared by immunoSEQ multiplex PCR; TCRdb keeps only in-frame clonotypes and omits some of them. The specimen's table records fewer than 85,000 clones. The source material was PBMCs. All receptors come from a female donor in good health and CMV-seropositive.

CDR3 sequence (DNA): TGTGCCAGCAGACGGGAGGGATCGTATGGCTACACCTTC. This encodes CASRREGSYGYTF. The chain links TRBV4-2 to TRBJ1-2; no firm D call. V lost 6 bases and J lost 5, with 13 bases in between. CDR1 and CDR2 from the germline V gene are LGHNA and YNFKEQ. The CDR3 is 13 residues long.

The J gene is TRBJ2-5, the V gene TRBV9; D is possibly TRBD1 (6 bases). This CDR3 spans 16 amino acids. Germline V CDR1 and CDR2: SGDLS, YYNGEE. V was cut by 0 bases and J by 5 bases, with 17 bases left in between. The chain's CDR3 is CASSVGGQGRAETQYF. The CDR3, as DNA: TGTGCCAGCAGCGTAGGGGGACAAGGAAGGGCGGAGACCCAGTACTTC.

CDR3 sequence: CASSVGTASGSKFYEQFF. CDR3 coding DNA: TGTGCCAGCAGCGTAGGAACGGCTAGCGGGAGTAAGTTCTATGAGCAGTTCTTC. The genes are TRBV9 and TRBJ2-1; TRBD2 agrees at 10 bases. After removal of 0 bases from V and 8 bases from J, the junction contained 14 bases not matched to a gene. This CDR3 spans 18 amino acids. Germline V CDR1 and CDR2: SGDLS, YYNGEE.

This chain joins TRBV19 and TRBJ1-5, with TRBD1 matching 8 bases. CDR3 length equals 14 residues. V shed 9 bases, J shed 4 bases, and the junction held 8 bases outside the gene matches. Germline assignment: CDR1 LNHDA and CDR2 SQIVND (reference sequence). CDR3 loop: CASGRQGSNQPQHF. CDR3 nucleotide sequence: TGTGCCAGCGGGCGACAGGGGTCAAATCAGCCCCAGCATTTT.

The rearrangement links TRBV5-4 to TRBJ1-1; 12 bases map to TRBD1. This CDR3 comprises 15 residues. CDR1 and CDR2 (germline): SGHNT, YYREEE (reference sequence). Trimming took 7 bases from V and 5 from J; bases not matched to a gene: 9. The CDR3 coding sequence is TGTGCCAGCTTCCGGGACAGGGGGCGGTTGACTGAAGCTTTCTTT. Translation: CASFRDRGRLTEAFF.

The chain employs TRBV6-6 and TRBJ1-1; D perhaps matches TRBD1 (5 bases). The germline CDR1 and CDR2 sequences are MNHNY and SVGAGI (reference sequence). The germline V and J ends were trimmed by 6 bases and 0 bases, with 14 bases remaining between them. The CDR3 sequence is 15 residues long. The CDR3 DNA sequence: TGTGCCAGCAGCCCGGGAGGGGCCATGAACACTGAAGCTTTCTTT. Protein product: CASSPGGAMNTEAFF.

This chain connects TRBV7-9 to TRBJ2-3; no reliable D call. V lost 3 bases and J lost 8, with 12 bases in between. In germline, CDR1 is SEHNR, CDR2 FQNEAQ (reference sequence). The CDR3 has 13 residues. Here the CDR3 reads CASSFTPTGTQYF. The CDR3, as DNA: TGTGCCAGCAGCTTTACCCCAACGGGTACGCAGTATTTT.

V and J are TRBV11-2 and TRBJ1-6; D gene ambiguous. V was trimmed by 0 bases and J by 15 bases, leaving 18 bases between them. CDR1 and CDR2 (germline): SGHAT, FQNNGV. The CDR3 runs to 15 residues. CDR3 loop: CASSLDRLAKNNLHF. The DNA of the CDR3 is TGTGCCAGCAGCTTAGACCGTCTAGCTAAGAATAACCTCCACTTT.

The chain uses TRBV6-5 and TRBJ1-2, with D perhaps TRBD1 (5 bases). V was cut by 6 bases and J by 4 bases, with 18 bases left in between. Germline assignment: CDR1 MNHEY and CDR2 SVGAGI. CDR3 length: 15 amino acids. CDR3 nucleotide sequence: TGTGCCAGCAGCCTAGGGAGGCAGGGTGGCTATGGCTACACCTTC. It encodes CASSLGRQGGYGYTF.

The chain combines TRBV9 with TRBJ2-1, with TRBD2 matching over 9 bases. CDR1 and CDR2 (germline): SGDLS, YYNGEE. V trimming: 0 bases; J trimming: 4 bases; junction bases outside the gene matches: 8. The CDR3 runs to 17 residues. CDR3 sequence (DNA): TGTGCCAGCAGCGTAGGAGGTCCGACTAGCGGATACAATGAGCAGTTCTTC. It yields the protein CASSVGGPTSGYNEQFF.

This chain uses TRBV27 with TRBJ1-1, with a weak D call TRBD1 (6 bases). Per germline, CDR1 MNHEY and CDR2 SMNVEV (reference sequence). Trimming took off 6 bases at V and 5 bases at J, with 10 bases between the two ends. CDR3 size: 12 residues. The CDR3 loop is CASRDTGTEAFF. The CDR3 nucleotides are TGTGCCAGCAGAGACACAGGGACTGAAGCTTTCTTT.

The chain couples TRBV27 to TRBJ2-2; 7 nucleotides match TRBD2. The CDR3 spans 16 residues. Germline CDR1 is MNHEY and CDR2 is SMNVEV (reference sequence). The J segment lost 1 base and the V segment lost 1 base, leaving 3 bases of the junction unmatched. The CDR3 spells CASSLFSSGNTGELFF. CDR3 bases: TGTGCCAGCAGTTTATTCTCTAGCGGGAACACCGGGGAGCTGTTTTTT.

As concerns this clone: The junction departs from the called germline gene at one end, perhaps through a read error. The J gene is TRBJ2-3, the V gene TRBV18, with D possibly being TRBD1 or TRBD2 (7 bases each). The CDR3 sequence is 16 residues long. CDR1 is KGHSH and CDR2 is LQKENI in the germline V gene. CDR3 sequence reads: CASAPGGAENTDTQYF. CDR3 DNA sequence: TGTGCCAGCGCACCAGGGGGGGCAGAGAACACAGATACGCAGTATTTT.

The chain is built from TRBV10-2 and TRBJ2-5; TRBD1 is a possible D gene (6 bases). CDR1 and CDR2 (germline): WSHSY, SAAADI. V was trimmed by 0 bases and J by 2 bases, leaving 13 bases between them. The CDR3 length is 16 residues. The CDR3 reads CASSESFGDTQETQYF. The DNA for the CDR3 is TGCGCCAGCAGTGAGTCGTTCGGGGACACTCAAGAGACCCAGTACTTC.

The chain has TRBV5-1 and TRBJ1-5; TRBD1 might be the D (5 bases). The CDR3 contains 15 residues. Germline V gene lookup returns CDR1 SGHRS and CDR2 YFSETQ. Trimming pared 1 base from V and 5 bases from J, leaving 13 bases between. The CDR3 DNA sequence: TGCGCCAGCAGCTTGAGACAGATAAAGGATCAGCCCCAGCATTTT. This encodes CASSLRQIKDQPQHF. Full variable domain (missing parts from reference TRBV5-1 and TRBJ1-5): KAGVTQTPRYLIKTRGQQVTLSCSPISGHRSVSWYQQTPGQGLQFLFEYFSETQRNKGNFPGRFSGRQFSNSRSEMNVSTLELGDSALYLCASSLRQIKDQPQHFGDGTRLSIL.

The genes are TRBV19 and TRBJ1-4, with D unclear. Trimming removed 7 bases from V and 0 bases from J, with 15 bases in between. The CDR3 contains 16 residues. The germline CDR1 and CDR2 sequences are LNHDA and SQIVND (reference sequence). CDR3 nucleotide sequence: TGTGCCAGTATCCTAAACAGAGAAACAACTAATGAAAAACTGTTTTTT. Translating it yields CASILNRETTNEKLFF.